The 8 T cell receptor beta chains below all came from one sample that was sequenced in a study of T cell responses to AZD1222 COVID-19 vaccine. Generated by immunoSEQ multiplex PCR, the TCRdb table keeps only in-frame clones and is missing some. This table has 140,000 to 150,000 clones, roughly 80% appearing once. Sequenced here: peripheral blood, sampled on day 0 of MenACWY control vaccination. These receptors came from an adult in good health.

This chain connects TRBV28 to TRBJ1-4, with D perhaps TRBD1 (6 bases). The CDR3 length is 18 residues. The V end lost 1 base, the J end lost 8 bases, and 23 bases lay between the germline ends. CDR1 and CDR2 (germline): MDHEN, SYDVKM. The DNA for the CDR3 is TGTGCCAGCAGTTTATTATCCCCCCTACAGGGTGCCGCGGAAAAACTGTTTTTT. It specifies CASSLLSPLQGAAEKLFF.

The rearrangement uses TRBV5-6 and TRBJ1-2; D possibly corresponds to TRBD1 (6 bases). Deletions cut 4 bases from V and 3 bases from J, with 19 bases between. The CDR3 totals 16 residues. Germline values: CDR1 SGHDT, CDR2 YYEEEE. This CDR3 reads CASSLSPQGLDYGYTF. The DNA of the CDR3 is TGTGCCAGCAGCCTTTCCCCGCAGGGGCTAGACTATGGCTACACCTTC.

The chain links TRBV15 to TRBJ1-2; no clear D gene. The CDR3 loop spans 15 amino acids. From germline, CDR1 is LNHNV and CDR2 YYDKDF (reference sequence). V lost 0 bases and J lost 4, with 12 bases in between. The CDR3 coding sequence is TGTGCCACCAGCAGAGATCCTGCAGAGATCTATGGCTACACCTTC. It encodes CATSRDPAEIYGYTF.

This clone was counted only a few times. This chain links TRBV6-5 with TRBJ1-6, with D unresolved. With 10 bases removed from V and 5 bases from J, the gap between germline ends came to 15 bases. Germline V gene data show CDR1 as MNHEY and CDR2 as SVGAGI. The CDR3 consists of 14 residues. CDR3 amino acids: CATDSGRHNSPLHF. The CDR3 nucleotides are TGTGCCACCGACTCGGGGAGGCATAATTCACCCCTCCACTTT.

This chain connects TRBV28 to TRBJ2-7, with a weak D call TRBD2 (6 bases). Germline lookup yields CDR1 MDHEN and CDR2 SYDVKM. The CDR3 is 17 residues long. V was cut by 1 base and J by 3 bases, with 19 bases left in between. CDR3 protein: CASSLYPPRDGHYEQYV. The DNA for the CDR3 is TGTGCCAGCAGTTTATATCCCCCGCGGGACGGACACTACGAGCAGTACGTC.

To note about this clone: Different DNA sequences within this sample yield the same CDR3. The J gene is TRBJ1-2, the V gene TRBV9, with 8 positions matching TRBD1. Germline values: CDR1 SGDLS, CDR2 YYNGEE. Trimming took 2 bases from V and 6 from J; bases not matched to a gene: 6. The CDR3 totals 14 residues. The chain's CDR3 is CASSVDGQGDGYTF. CDR3 DNA: TGTGCCAGCAGCGTCGACGGACAGGGAGATGGCTACACCTTC.

This clone was observed a handful of times. The chain couples TRBV6-1 to TRBJ1-4; D possibly corresponds to TRBD1 (6 bases). This CDR3 has 15 amino acids. Trimming left V 0 bases short and J 5 bases short, with 10 bases between. Per the germline V gene, CDR1 is MNHNS and CDR2 is SASEGT. CDR3 bases: TGTGCCAGCAGTGAAGCGGGTGGGGGCAATGAAAAACTGTTTTTT. Its translation is CASSEAGGGNEKLFF.

The chain combines TRBV19 with TRBJ2-7; TRBD1 might be the D (6 bases). Trimming shortened V by 6 bases and J by 2 bases, and 17 bases separated the two germline ends. This CDR3 spans 15 amino acids. Germline CDR1 and CDR2: LNHDA and SQIVND (reference sequence). The CDR3 nucleotides read TGTGCCAGTAGGAAAACAGGGAAGATGGCCTACGAGCAGTACTTC. Translating it yields CASRKTGKMAYEQYF.